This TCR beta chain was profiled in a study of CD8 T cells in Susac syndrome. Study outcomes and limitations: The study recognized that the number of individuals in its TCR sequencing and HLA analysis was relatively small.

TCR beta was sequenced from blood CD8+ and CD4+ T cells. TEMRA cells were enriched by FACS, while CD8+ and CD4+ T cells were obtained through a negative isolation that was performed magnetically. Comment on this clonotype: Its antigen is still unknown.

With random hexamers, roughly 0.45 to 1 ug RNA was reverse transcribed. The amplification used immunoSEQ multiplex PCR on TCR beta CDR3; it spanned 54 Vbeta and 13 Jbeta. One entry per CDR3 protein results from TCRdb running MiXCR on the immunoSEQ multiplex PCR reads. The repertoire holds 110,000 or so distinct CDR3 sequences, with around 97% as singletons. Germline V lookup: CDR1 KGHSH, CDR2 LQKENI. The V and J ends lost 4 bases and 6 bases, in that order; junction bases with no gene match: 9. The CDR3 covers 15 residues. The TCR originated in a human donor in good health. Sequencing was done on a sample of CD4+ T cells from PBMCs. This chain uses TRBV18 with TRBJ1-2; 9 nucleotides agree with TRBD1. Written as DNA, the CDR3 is TGTGCCAGCTCACGGGGACAGGGAAATTTGGATGGCTACACCTTC. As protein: CASSRGQGNLDGYTF.